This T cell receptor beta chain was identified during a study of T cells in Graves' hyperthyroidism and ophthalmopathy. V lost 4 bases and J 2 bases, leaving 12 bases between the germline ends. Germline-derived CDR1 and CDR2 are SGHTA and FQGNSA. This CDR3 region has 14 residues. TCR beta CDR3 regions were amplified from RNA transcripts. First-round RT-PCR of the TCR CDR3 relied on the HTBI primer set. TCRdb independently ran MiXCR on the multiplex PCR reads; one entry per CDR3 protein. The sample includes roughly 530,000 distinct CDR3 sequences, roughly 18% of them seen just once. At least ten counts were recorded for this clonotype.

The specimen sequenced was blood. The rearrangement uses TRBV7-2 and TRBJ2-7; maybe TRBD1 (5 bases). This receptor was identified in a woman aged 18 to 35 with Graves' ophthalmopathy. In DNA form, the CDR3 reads TGTGCCAGCAGCTATTCCGACAGCCCCTACGAGCAGTACTTC. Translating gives CASSYSDSPYEQYF.